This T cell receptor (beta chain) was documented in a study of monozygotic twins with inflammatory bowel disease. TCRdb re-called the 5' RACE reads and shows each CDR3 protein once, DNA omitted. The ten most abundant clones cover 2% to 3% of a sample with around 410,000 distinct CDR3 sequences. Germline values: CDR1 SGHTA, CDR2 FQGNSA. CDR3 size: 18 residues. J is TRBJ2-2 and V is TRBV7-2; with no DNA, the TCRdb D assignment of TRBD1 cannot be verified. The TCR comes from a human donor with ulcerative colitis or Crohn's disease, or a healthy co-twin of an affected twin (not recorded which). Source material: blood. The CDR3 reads CASSLGPRKGAATGELFF.